This T cell receptor beta chain appears in the sequencing data of a study of Graves' ophthalmopathy and Graves' hyperthyroidism. The sequenced template was RNA, covering the TCR beta CDR3 region. HTBI primers were employed in first-round RT-PCR, then a second-round multiplex PCR followed. Using its own MiXCR run on the multiplex PCR reads, TCRdb lists one record per CDR3 protein. Counted here are roughly 420,000 distinct CDR3 sequences, 20% to 25% occurring once; the ten biggest clones make up around 3%. Clinical symptoms and serum thyroxine were used for diagnosis; TRAb, thyroid ultrasound and orbital computed tomography were also relied on. The CDR3 sequence is 18 residues long. Germline trimming cut 6 bases from V and 1 base from J; bases unmatched to any gene: 15. Germline CDR1 is MDHEN and CDR2 is SYDVKM. This clonotype is a singleton in its sample. The antigen remains undetermined. Points from the study as a whole: Sensitivity of 55% to 71% and specificity of approximately 73% were achieved by the model that predicted ophthalmopathy progression. Blood repertoires reportedly contained most expanded thyroid clonotypes above 0.001 frequency.

This receptor was obtained from a young woman with stable Graves' hyperthyroidism. This chain links TRBV28 with TRBJ1-5, with 7 bases identical to TRBD1. Sequencing was carried out using peripheral blood. CDR3 region: CASSRRNLRGSSNQPQHF. CDR3 coding DNA: TGTGCCAGCAGCCGGAGGAACCTCAGGGGGAGCAGCAATCAGCCCCAGCATTTT.